This T cell receptor beta chain was sequenced in a study of OX40 agonist ivuxolimab in advanced cancers. Clones were sequenced by immunoSEQ multiplex PCR, and TCRdb holds only the in-frame ones, with some missing. The table records around 120,000 clones, 75% to 90% of them present only once. The germline V gene has CDR1 SGHTA and CDR2 FQGNSA. This CDR3 spans 17 amino acids. Trimming left V 4 bases short and J 7 bases short, with 23 bases between. This sequence originates from an adult with an advanced solid tumor such as melanoma, head and neck, liver or kidney cancer. V gene TRBV7-2 combines with J gene TRBJ2-4; TRBD2 might be the D (6 bases). The material sequenced was CD4+ or CD8+ T cells sorted from blood, taken in a trial of the OX40 agonist ivuxolimab. Here the CDR3 reads CASSSGSRAGTGNIQYF. The CDR3 DNA reads TGTGCCAGCAGCTCCGGGAGCAGGGCTGGGACGGGGAACATTCAGTACTTC.